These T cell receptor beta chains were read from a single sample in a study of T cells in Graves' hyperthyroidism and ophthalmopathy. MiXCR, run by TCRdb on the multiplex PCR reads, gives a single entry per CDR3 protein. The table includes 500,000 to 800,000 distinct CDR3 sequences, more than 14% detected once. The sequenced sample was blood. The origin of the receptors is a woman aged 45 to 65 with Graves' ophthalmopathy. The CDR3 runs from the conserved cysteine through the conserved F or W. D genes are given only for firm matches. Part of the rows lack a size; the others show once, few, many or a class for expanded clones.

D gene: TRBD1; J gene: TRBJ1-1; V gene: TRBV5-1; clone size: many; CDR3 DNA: TGCGCCAGCAGCTTGGCCGGGACAGGGATAATGAACACTGAAGCTTTCTTT; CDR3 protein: CASSLAGTGIMNTEAFF
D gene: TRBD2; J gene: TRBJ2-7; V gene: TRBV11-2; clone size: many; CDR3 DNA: TGTGCCAGCAGCGATGGACTAGCGGGAGGAAGAGACGAGCAGTACTTC; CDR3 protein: CASSDGLAGGRDEQYF
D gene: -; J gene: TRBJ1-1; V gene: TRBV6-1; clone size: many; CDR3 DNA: TGTGCCAGCAGAGAAAAAGGGGGAATCACTGAAGCTTTCTTT; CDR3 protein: CASREKGGITEAFF
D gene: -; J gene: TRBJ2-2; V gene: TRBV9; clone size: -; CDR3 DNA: TGTGCCAGCAGCGTAGCTGTACAGCCCACCGGGGAGCTGTTTTTT; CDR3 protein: CASSVAVQPTGELFF
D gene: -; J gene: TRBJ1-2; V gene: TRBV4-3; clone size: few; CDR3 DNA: TGCGCCAGCAGCCAAGATACTGGCGGGGGAAAAGGCTACACCTTC; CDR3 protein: CASSQDTGGGKGYTF
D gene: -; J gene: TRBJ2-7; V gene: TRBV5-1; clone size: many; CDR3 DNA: TGCGCCAGCAGCCCAGAGAGAGGGGGACGGAAGAAGCAGTACTTC; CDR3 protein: CASSPERGGRKKQYF
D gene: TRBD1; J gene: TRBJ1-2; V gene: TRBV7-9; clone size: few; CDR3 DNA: TGTGCCAGCAGCCTACCCAGGGGGCGAGGCTACACCTTC; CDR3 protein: CASSLPRGRGYTF
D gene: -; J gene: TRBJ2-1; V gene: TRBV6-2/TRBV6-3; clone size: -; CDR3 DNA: TGTGCCAGCAGTTACTCTGAGACAGACAATGAGCAGTTCTTC; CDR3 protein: CASSYSETDNEQFF
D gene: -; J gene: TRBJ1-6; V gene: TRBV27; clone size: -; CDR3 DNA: TGTGCCAGCACCCTCCGGTGGGGTGGGAATTCACCCCTCCACTTT; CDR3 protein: CASTLRWGGNSPLHF
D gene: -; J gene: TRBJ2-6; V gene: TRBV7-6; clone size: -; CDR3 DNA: TGTGCCAGCAGCCCTCGGGACTCTGGGGCCAACGTCCTGACTTTC; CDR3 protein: CASSPRDSGANVLTF
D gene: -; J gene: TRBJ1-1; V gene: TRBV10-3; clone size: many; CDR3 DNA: TGTGCCATCACCCAGACAGTTTCCACTGAAGCTTTCTTT; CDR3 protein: CAITQTVSTEAFF
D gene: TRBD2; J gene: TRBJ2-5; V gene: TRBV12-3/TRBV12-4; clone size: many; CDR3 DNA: TGTGCCAGCAGTTTAAGGCGGGAGACGTGGTGGGAGACCCAGTACTTC; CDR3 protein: CASSLRRETWWETQYF